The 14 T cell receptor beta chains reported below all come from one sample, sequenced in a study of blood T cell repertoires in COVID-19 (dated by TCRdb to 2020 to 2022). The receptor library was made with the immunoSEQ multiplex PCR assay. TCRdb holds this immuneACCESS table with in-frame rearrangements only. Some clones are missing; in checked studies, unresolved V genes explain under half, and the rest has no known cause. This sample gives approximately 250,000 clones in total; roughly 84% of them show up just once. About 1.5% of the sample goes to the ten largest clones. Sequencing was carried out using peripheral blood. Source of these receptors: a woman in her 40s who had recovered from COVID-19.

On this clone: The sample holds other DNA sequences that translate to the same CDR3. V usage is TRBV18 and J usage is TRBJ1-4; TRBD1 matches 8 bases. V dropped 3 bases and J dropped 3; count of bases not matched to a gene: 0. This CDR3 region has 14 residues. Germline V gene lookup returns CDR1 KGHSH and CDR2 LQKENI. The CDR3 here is CASSPTGANEKLFF. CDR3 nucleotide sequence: TGTGCCAGCTCACCGACAGGGGCTAATGAAAAACTGTTTTTT.

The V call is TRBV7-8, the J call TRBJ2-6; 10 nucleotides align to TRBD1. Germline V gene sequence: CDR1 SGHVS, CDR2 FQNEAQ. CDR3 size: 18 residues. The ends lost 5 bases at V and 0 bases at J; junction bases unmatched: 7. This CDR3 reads CASSPTDRGGSGANVLTF. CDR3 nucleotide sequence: TGTGCCAGCAGCCCTACGGACAGGGGGGGCTCTGGGGCCAACGTCCTGACTTTC.

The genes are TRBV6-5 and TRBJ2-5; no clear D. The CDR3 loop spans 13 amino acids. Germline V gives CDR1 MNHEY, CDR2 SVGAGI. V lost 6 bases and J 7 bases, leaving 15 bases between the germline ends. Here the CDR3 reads CASSLSRFWTQYF. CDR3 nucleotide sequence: TGTGCCAGCAGCCTCTCCCGGTTTTGGACCCAGTACTTC.

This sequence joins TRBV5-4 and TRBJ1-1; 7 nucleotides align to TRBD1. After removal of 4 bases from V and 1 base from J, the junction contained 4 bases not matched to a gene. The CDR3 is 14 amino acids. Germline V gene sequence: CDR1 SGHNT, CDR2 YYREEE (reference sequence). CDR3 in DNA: TGTGCCAGCAGCGTGGGACAGAAGAACACTGAAGCTTTCTTT. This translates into CASSVGQKNTEAFF.

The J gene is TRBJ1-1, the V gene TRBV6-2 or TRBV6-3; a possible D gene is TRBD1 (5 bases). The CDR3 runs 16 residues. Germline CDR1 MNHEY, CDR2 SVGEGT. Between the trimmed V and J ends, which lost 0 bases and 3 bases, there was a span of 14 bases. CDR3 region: CASSYSRGRADTEAFF. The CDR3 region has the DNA TGTGCCAGCAGTTACTCGAGAGGCAGGGCGGACACTGAAGCTTTCTTT.

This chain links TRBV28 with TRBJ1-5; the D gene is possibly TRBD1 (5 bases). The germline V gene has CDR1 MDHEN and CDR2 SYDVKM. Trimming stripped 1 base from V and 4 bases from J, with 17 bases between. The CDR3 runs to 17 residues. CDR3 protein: CASSLLTEASFNQPQHF. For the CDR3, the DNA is TGTGCCAGCAGTTTATTGACAGAGGCCTCCTTTAATCAGCCCCAGCATTTT.

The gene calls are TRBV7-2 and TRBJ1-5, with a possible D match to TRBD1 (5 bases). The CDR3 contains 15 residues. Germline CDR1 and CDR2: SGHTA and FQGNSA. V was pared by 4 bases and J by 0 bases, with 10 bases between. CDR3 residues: CASSWTGDSNQPQHF. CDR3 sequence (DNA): TGTGCCAGCAGCTGGACGGGGGATAGCAATCAGCCCCAGCATTTT.

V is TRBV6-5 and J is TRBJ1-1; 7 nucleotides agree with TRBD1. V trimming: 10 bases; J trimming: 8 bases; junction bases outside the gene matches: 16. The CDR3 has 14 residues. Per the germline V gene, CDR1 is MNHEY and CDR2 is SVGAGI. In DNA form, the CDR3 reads TGTGCCACCTTACAAGCGGAGGGGGCCAGAGAAGCTTTCTTT. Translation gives CATLQAEGAREAFF.

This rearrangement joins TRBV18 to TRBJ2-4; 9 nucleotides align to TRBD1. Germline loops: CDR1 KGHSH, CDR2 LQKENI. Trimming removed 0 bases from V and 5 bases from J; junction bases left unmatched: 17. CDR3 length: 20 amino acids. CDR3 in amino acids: CASSPPQRASGRTGENIQYF. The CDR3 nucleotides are TGTGCCAGCTCACCACCCCAGCGGGCCTCTGGCCGGACAGGGGAAAACATTCAGTACTTC.

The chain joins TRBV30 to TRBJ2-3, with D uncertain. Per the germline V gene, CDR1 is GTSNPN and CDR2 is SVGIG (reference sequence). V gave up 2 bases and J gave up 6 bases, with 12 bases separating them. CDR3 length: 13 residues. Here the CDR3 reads CAWSPTGSDTQYF. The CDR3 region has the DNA TGTGCCTGGAGTCCGACTGGTTCCGATACGCAGTATTTT.

The CDR3 DNA reads as TGTGCCAGCAGTCCCGGGACAGGGAGGGTGAGGATCGAAGCTTTCTTT. This sequence encodes CASSPGTGRVRIEAFF. The gene calls are TRBV27 and TRBJ1-1; 9 bases are a match to TRBD1. Per germline, CDR1 MNHEY and CDR2 SMNVEV (reference sequence). The V segment lost 5 bases and the J segment 8 bases; nucleotides outside the gene matches: 15. This CDR3 contains 16 residues.

CDR3 in DNA: TGTGCCAGCAGCCTTCGGAGGATCAGAGGACAGCCCCAGCATTTT. Amino acid sequence: CASSLRRIRGQPQHF. The rearrangement joins TRBV28 to TRBJ1-5; D is unclear. Germline V lookup: CDR1 MDHEN, CDR2 SYDVKM. Trimming stripped 6 bases from V and 7 bases from J, with 19 bases between. CDR3 size: 15 residues.

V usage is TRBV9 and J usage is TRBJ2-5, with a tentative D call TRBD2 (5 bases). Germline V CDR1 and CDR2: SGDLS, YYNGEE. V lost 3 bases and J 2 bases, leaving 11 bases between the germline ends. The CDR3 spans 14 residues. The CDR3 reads CASSGGPLQETQYF. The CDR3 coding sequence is TGTGCCAGCAGCGGAGGGCCGTTGCAAGAGACCCAGTACTTC.

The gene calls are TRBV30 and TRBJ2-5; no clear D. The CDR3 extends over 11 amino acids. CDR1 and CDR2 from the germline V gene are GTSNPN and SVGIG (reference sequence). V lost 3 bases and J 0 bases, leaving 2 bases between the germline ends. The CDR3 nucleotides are TGTGCCTGGAGCTACCAAGAGACCCAGTACTTC. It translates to CAWSYQETQYF.